One and the same sample provided the 22 T cell receptor beta chains below, sequenced in a study of cytomegalovirus exposure and HLA in healthy donors. Use of 60 Vbeta and 13 Jbeta primers characterized the PCR. Profiling relied on immunoSEQ multiplex PCR, and the TCRdb table lists in-frame clones only, not all of them. The table shows some 100,000 clones, with around 84% occurring only once. What was sequenced was PBMCs. Receptor source: a woman between 35 and 50 years old in good health and CMV-seropositive.

The chain uses TRBV10-2 and TRBJ2-5; 9 positions match TRBD2. Near its end, the DNA agrees better with TRBJ2-7, so the J call may be wrong. Germline V gene data show CDR1 as WSHSY and CDR2 as SAAADI. CDR3 size: 14 residues. This chain's CDR3 is CASSSGTASYEQYF. CDR3 bases: TGCGCCAGTTCTAGCGGGACGGCCTCCTACGAGCAGTACTTC.

The chain links TRBV6-1 to TRBJ1-1; no clear D gene. V shed 5 bases and J shed 4 bases, with 14 bases lying between them. CDR3 length: 14 residues. Germline CDR1 reads MNHNS; CDR2 reads SASEGT. The CDR3 DNA reads TGTGCCAGCAGTCGACATTGGGAGGGCACTGAAGCTTTCTTT. Translated: CASSRHWEGTEAFF.

The chain employs TRBV19 and TRBJ2-1, with D tentatively TRBD2 (5 bases). Trimming took off 1 base at V and 8 bases at J, with 15 bases between the two ends. This CDR3 has 15 amino acids. The germline gives CDR1 LNHDA, CDR2 SQIVND (reference sequence). CDR3 bases: TGTGCCAGTAGTATAGCCTCCGGGGTAGCCCATGAGCAGTTCTTC. This translates into CASSIASGVAHEQFF.

This clone was seen a handful of times. The chain has TRBV7-2 and TRBJ2-7; D call uncertain. Trimming pared 5 bases from V and 5 bases from J, leaving 19 bases between. Germline loops: CDR1 SGHTA, CDR2 FQGNSA. The CDR3 extends over 15 amino acids. For the CDR3, the DNA is TGTGCCAGCAGCCCTAGTGGCCTAGTAAGCGACGAGCAGTACTTC. It specifies CASSPSGLVSDEQYF.

The gene calls are TRBV19 and TRBJ2-2; 7 nucleotides line up with TRBD2. V shed 7 bases, J shed 4 bases, and the junction held 12 bases outside the gene matches. Germline V gene sequence: CDR1 LNHDA, CDR2 SQIVND (reference sequence). The length of the CDR3 is 16 residues. CDR3 coding DNA: TGTGCCAGTAACCCCTTGGGGGGAGGGATCACCGGGGAGCTGTTTTTT. It yields the protein CASNPLGGGITGELFF. Full variable domain (remainder filled in from reference TRBV19 and TRBJ2-2): DGGITQSPKYLFRKEGQNVTLSCEQNLNHDAMYWYRQDPGQGLRLIYYSQIVNDFQKGDIAEGYSVSREKKESFPLTVTSAQKNPTAFYLCASNPLGGGITGELFFGEGSRLTVL.

The chain carries TRBV19 and TRBJ2-7, with 11 bases identical to TRBD2. V lost 3 bases, J lost 6 bases, and 16 bases stayed unmatched. CDR3 size: 18 residues. In germline, CDR1 is LNHDA, CDR2 SQIVND (reference sequence). For the CDR3, the DNA is TGTGCCAGTAGTATGCTCGCCGCTACTAGCGGGAGATTGGGCGAGCAGTACTTC. It translates to CASSMLAATSGRLGEQYF.

The chain combines TRBV5-4 with TRBJ1-5; possible D gene TRBD1, 6 bases. CDR3 length: 14 residues. V gave up 1 base and J gave up 6 bases, with 11 bases separating them. CDR1 SGHNT and CDR2 YYREEE come from the germline V gene (reference sequence). CDR3: CASSLQGRGQPQHF. The CDR3 DNA is TGTGCCAGCAGCTTGCAGGGGCGCGGTCAGCCCCAGCATTTT.

This clone has just one count. This sequence joins TRBV11-3 and TRBJ2-7; weak D call: TRBD2 (5 bases). Germline-derived CDR1 and CDR2 are SGHNT and YENEEA. V gave up 5 bases and J gave up 6 bases, with 14 bases separating them. This CDR3 contains 13 residues. DNA of the CDR3: TGTGCCAGCAGCCTCAATCCGGGGAGCGAGCAGTACTTC. Residues: CASSLNPGSEQYF.

J is TRBJ2-2 and V is TRBV7-8; TRBD2 is a possible D gene (6 bases). The V end was cut by 1 base, the J end by 4 bases, with 10 bases between. There are 15 residues in the CDR3. Germline CDR1 reads SGHVS; CDR2 reads FQNEAQ. As DNA, the CDR3 is TGTGCCAGCAGCTTAGGGCTAGCGTCCACCGGGGAGCTGTTTTTT. It translates to CASSLGLASTGELFF.

This clone has only one observation. The chain uses TRBV9 and TRBJ2-1, with 9 bases matching TRBD1. The CDR3 sequence is 15 residues long. The V gene's germline CDR1 is SGDLS and CDR2 YYNGEE. With 3 bases clipped from V and 9 bases from J, the junction kept 10 bases outside the gene matches. The CDR3 DNA follows: TGTGCCAGCAGCGCGGCCGGGACAGGGCGTAGTGAGCAGTTCTTC. Amino acids: CASSAAGTGRSEQFF.

The chain couples TRBV11-2 to TRBJ2-7, with 11 bases lining up with TRBD2. The germline CDR1 and CDR2 sequences are SGHAT and FQNNGV. The CDR3 spans 15 residues. V was clipped by 2 bases and J by 0 bases; unmatched bases: 0. The DNA for the CDR3 is TGTGCCAGCAGCTTACTAGCGGGGGGCTCCTACGAGCAGTACTTC. Protein sequence: CASSLLAGGSYEQYF.

This sequence joins TRBV18 and TRBJ1-1; D is perhaps TRBD1 (5 bases). V dropped 5 bases and J dropped 3 bases, with 13 bases sitting between them. Germline CDR1 is KGHSH and CDR2 is LQKENI. CDR3 length: 14 amino acids. The DNA for the CDR3 is TGTGCCAGCTCATCAAGTCCGGGGGACACTGAAGCTTTCTTT. Encoded protein: CASSSSPGDTEAFF.

V and J are TRBV5-6 and TRBJ2-2, with D unresolved. The CDR3 runs 13 residues. Germline V gene lookup returns CDR1 SGHDT and CDR2 YYEEEE. Trimming removed 2 bases at V and 1 base at J, with 3 bases between. The CDR3 DNA sequence: TGTGCCAGCAGCTTTATGAACACCGGGGAGCTGTTTTTT. Residues: CASSFMNTGELFF.

The chain is built from TRBV7-2 and TRBJ1-2, with D possibly TRBD1 on 5 matching bases. Germline V gives CDR1 SGHTA, CDR2 FQGNSA. V was shortened by 2 bases and J by 5 bases, with 9 bases between the two germline ends. This CDR3 has 13 residues. The CDR3 region has the DNA TGTGCCAGCAGCTTATCCAGGGATTATGGCTACACCTTC. Translation gives CASSLSRDYGYTF.

The chain joins TRBV5-4 to TRBJ2-1; the match to TRBD2 covers 8 bases. The CDR3 loop spans 15 amino acids. V trimming: 1 base; J trimming: 1 base; junction bases outside the gene matches: 1. Per the germline V gene, CDR1 is SGHNT and CDR2 is YYREEE (reference sequence). CDR3 protein: CASSLSGRSYNEQFF. The CDR3 DNA reads TGTGCCAGCAGCTTGAGCGGGAGATCCTACAATGAGCAGTTCTTC.

The chain links TRBV19 to TRBJ2-7; the match to TRBD1 covers 7 bases. V lost 6 bases to trimming and J lost 4 bases; unmatched junction nucleotides: 9. The CDR3 runs 14 residues. Germline CDR1 and CDR2: LNHDA and SQIVND (reference sequence). The CDR3, as DNA: TGTGCCAGTAGATCAGACAGGGAATTTTACGAGCAGTACTTC. It translates to CASRSDREFYEQYF.

For the CDR3, the DNA is TGTGCCAGCAGCCAAGAGGGACTAGGGGACTACGAGCAGTACTTC. Translation gives CASSQEGLGDYEQYF. The chain carries TRBV4-2 and TRBJ2-5, with 8 bases lining up with TRBD2. The DNA end favors TRBJ2-7, so the J call may be wrong. The CDR3 length is 15 residues. Germline assignment: CDR1 LGHNA and CDR2 YNFKEQ.

The gene calls are TRBV6-5 and TRBJ2-2, with TRBD1 matching over 9 bases. This CDR3 is 15 amino acids long. The V segment lost 7 bases and the J segment 5 bases; nucleotides outside the gene matches: 8. Germline CDR1 reads MNHEY; CDR2 reads SVGAGI. Written as DNA, the CDR3 is TGTGCCAGCATAGGGACAGGGCCGTGGACCGGGGAGCTGTTTTTT. This gives the protein CASIGTGPWTGELFF.

This sequence joins TRBV9 and TRBJ1-3; no reliable D call. V shed 5 bases and J shed 0 bases, with 9 bases lying between them. The length of the CDR3 is 14 residues. In germline, CDR1 is SGDLS, CDR2 YYNGEE. Here the CDR3 DNA reads TGTGCCAGCAGTGACACAACCTCTGGAAACACCATATATTTT. Its protein is CASSDTTSGNTIYF.

The V and J genes are TRBV21-1 and TRBJ2-1; the D call in the table, TRBD1, was not verified against the DNA. TRBV21-1 is labeled a pseudogene. This CDR3 is built from 13 residues. In nucleotides, the CDR3 is TGTGCCAGCAGCAAATGGTGGACAGGAGAGCAGTTCTTC. It translates to CASSKWWTGEQFF.

The genes are TRBV2 and TRBJ1-5; tentative D call: TRBD1 (6 bases). The CDR3 covers 17 residues. CDR1 and CDR2 from the germline V gene are SNHLY and FYNNEI. Trimming left V 6 bases short and J 4 bases short, with 22 bases between. The CDR3 protein is CASSPGYRATTNQPQHF. The DNA of the CDR3 is TGTGCCAGCAGCCCCGGCTACAGGGCCACGACGAATCAGCCCCAGCATTTT.

This clone was counted once. The gene calls are TRBV19 and TRBJ2-1; TRBD2 matches 12 bases. Losses at the gene ends were 5 bases for V and 4 bases for J; bases not matched to a gene: 15. CDR1 is LNHDA, CDR2 SQIVND, per germline (reference sequence). This CDR3 contains 19 residues. The CDR3 spells CASSLSIGTSGRTYNEQFF. The DNA for the CDR3 is TGTGCCAGTAGTTTATCGATCGGTACTAGCGGGAGGACGTACAATGAGCAGTTCTTC. The full variable domain, with the rest looked up from reference TRBV19 and TRBJ2-1, is DGGITQSPKYLFRKEGQNVTLSCEQNLNHDAMYWYRQDPGQGLRLIYYSQIVNDFQKGDIAEGYSVSREKKESFPLTVTSAQKNPTAFYLCASSLSIGTSGRTYNEQFFGPGTRLTVL.